This T cell receptor (beta chain) comes out of a study of shared clonotypes between healthy human individuals. Germline V gives CDR1 LGHNA, CDR2 YNFKEQ. V lost 3 bases and J lost 2; bases outside the gene matches: 18. This CDR3 comprises 21 residues. A note on this clone: Antigen specificity is unknown.

Profiling relied on immunoSEQ multiplex PCR, and the TCRdb table lists in-frame clones only, not all of them. The table includes more than 1.2 million clones, approximately 98.5% detected once. Points from the study as a whole: What limited the represented genetic and exposure-history diversity was the small number of donors. Shared across a few donors were 5% to 6% of the naive CD4 clonotypes.

The sequence derives from a man aged 25 to 45 in good health. The gene calls are TRBV4-2 and TRBJ2-7; 14 positions agree with TRBD2. Sample: naive CD4+ T cells sorted from blood. Sample subset: CD45RA+ positively selected. For the CDR3, the DNA is TGTGCCAGCAGCCAGAACTTTGACCGCGGGACTAGCGGGAGTGGTACCTACGAGCAGTACTTC. This encodes CASSQNFDRGTSGSGTYEQYF.